These T cell receptor beta chains were read from a single sample in a study of cytomegalovirus exposure and HLA in healthy donors. Clones were read by immunoSEQ multiplex PCR, and TCRdb kept only the in-frame ones, dropping some. The sample holds fewer than 200,000 clones; around 73% are singletons and the top ten take approximately 5.6%. The sample comprised PBMCs. These receptors were taken from a woman younger than 30 in good health and CMV-seropositive. The CDR3 runs from the conserved cysteine through the conserved F or W. The D gene is left open where the match is weak. Clone size is stated in some rows and not others, as once, few, many or a class when expanded.

clone_size	v_call	j_call	d_call	cdr3_nt	cdr3_aa
NA	TRBV10-3	TRBJ1-5	TRBD1	TGTGCCAGCCGGGACAGGCATAATCAGCCCCAGCATTTT	CASRDRHNQPQHF
NA	TRBV30	TRBJ1-1	TRBD1	TGTGCCTGGAGCTGGGGACAGGGGGCAGAAGCTTTCTTT	CAWSWGQGAEAFF
few	TRBV27	TRBJ2-7	TRBD1	TGTGCCAGCAGCCGTGACAGGGGCGCCGGCGAGCAGTACTTC	CASSRDRGAGEQYF
NA	TRBV7-8	TRBJ1-1	TRBD1	TGTGCCAGCAGCTTAAATTTCATGGGGACAGGCGGGGAAGCTTTCTTT	CASSLNFMGTGGEAFF
few	TRBV10-1	TRBJ1-6	TRBD1	TGCGCCAGCAGTGAGTCGGGCAGGGGGCTCTATAATTCACCCCTCCACTTT	CASSESGRGLYNSPLHF
NA	TRBV7-9	TRBJ1-1	TRBD1	TGTGCCAGCAGCATCCGACAGGGGATCACTGAAGCTTTCTTT	CASSIRQGITEAFF
NA	TRBV27	TRBJ1-5	TRBD1	TGTGCCAGCAGAGGACAGGCGGTGGGCAATCAGCCCCAGCATTTT	CASRGQAVGNQPQHF
NA	TRBV25-1	TRBJ2-7	TRBD2	TGTGCCAGCAGTGAATGGGGGAAGGGCGGGAGCTACGAGCAGTACTTC	CASSEWGKGGSYEQYF
few	TRBV25-1	TRBJ2-3	TRBD1	TGTGCCAGCAGTGTCGACAGGGGCCGCTTGATCACAGATACGCAGTATTTT	CASSVDRGRLITDTQYF
NA	TRBV27	TRBJ2-7	TRBD1	TGTGCCAGCAGGGCAGGGGGCAGGTACGAGCAGTACTTC	CASRAGGRYEQYF
NA	TRBV29-1	TRBJ1-3	NA	TGCAGCGCCAACAGGGAAGATGGAAACACCATATATTTT	CSANREDGNTIYF
NA	TRBV7-5	TRBJ1-5	NA	TGTGTCAGAAGCGGCTGTCCGGCGAGGACTGGCAATCAGCCCCAGCATTTT	CVRSGCPARTGNQPQHF
NA	TRBV2	TRBJ2-2	TRBD2	TGTGCCAGCAGGAGCGGGGGGGCCGGGGAGCTGTTTTTT	CASRSGGAGELFF
few	TRBV5-8	TRBJ1-3	TRBD1	TGTGCCAGCAGCTACCGGACAGGGGGAAACACCATATATTTT	CASSYRTGGNTIYF
few	TRBV5-6	TRBJ2-5	NA	TGTGCCAGCAGCGGGGACATACAAGAGACCCAGTACTTC	CASSGDIQETQYF
NA	TRBV28	TRBJ1-2	NA	TGTGCCAGCAGTACCAGCGGAAATTATGGCTACACCTTC	CASSTSGNYGYTF
NA	TRBV21-1	TRBJ2-5	NA	TGTGCCAGCAGCATGACAGGGGACGGGGGGAACCAAGAGACCCAGTACTTC	CASSMTGDGGNQETQYF
NA	TRBV6-5	TRBJ1-2	NA	TGTGCCAGCAGTTACAGGGGTGAAAGGGCCTATGGCTACACCTTC	CASSYRGERAYGYTF
few	TRBV7-6	TRBJ1-4	NA	TGTGCCAGCAGCTCGTCAACTGGGGGGACTAATGAAAAACTGTTTTTT	CASSSSTGGTNEKLFF
NA	TRBV7-9	TRBJ2-1	TRBD2	TGTTCCAGCAGCTTCCCTCTAGCGGGGGGTAATTACAATGAGCAGTTCTTC	CSSSFPLAGGNYNEQFF
NA	TRBV2	TRBJ2-3	NA	TGTGCCAGCAGTGAAGGGGCGGGGGCGGGAGATACGCAGTATTTT	CASSEGAGAGDTQYF
NA	TRBV7-9	TRBJ1-4	NA	TGTGCCAGCAGCTCCCCAGGGGATAAACTGTTTTTT	CASSSPGDKLFF
NA	TRBV29-1	TRBJ1-2	TRBD1	TGCAGCGTTGAACAGGGGGCGCTTGGCTACACCTTC	CSVEQGALGYTF
few	TRBV2	TRBJ1-4	NA	TGTGCCAGCAGGGACAGAACTAATGAAAAACTGTTTTTT	CASRDRTNEKLFF
NA	TRBV6-1	TRBJ1-5	TRBD1	TGTGCCAGCAGTGAAGCGGAGCGGCCAGGGGGTTATGGCAATCAGCCCCAGCATTTT	CASSEAERPGGYGNQPQHF
NA	TRBV7-9	TRBJ1-4	NA	TGTTCCAGCAGCTTTACAGCTAATGAAAAACTGTTTTTT	CSSSFTANEKLFF
NA	TRBV6-5	TRBJ1-2	NA	TGTGCCAGCAGTTCTCGGCGGGGCTATGGCTACACCTTC	CASSSRRGYGYTF
NA	TRBV6-5	TRBJ2-3	TRBD2	TGTGCCAGCAGTTTCGGCGCTAGCGGATACACAGATACGCAGTATTTT	CASSFGASGYTDTQYF
many	TRBV27	TRBJ1-2	NA	TGTGCCAGCAGTTTAAAACGGGGAGGGCTCGGAGGCTACACCTTC	CASSLKRGGLGGYTF
once	TRBV5-4	TRBJ1-6	NA	TGTGCCAGCAGCTTGTTTCGACCGGCAGGGGCTAATTCACCCCTCCACTTT	CASSLFRPAGANSPLHF
NA	TRBV10-3	TRBJ2-2	TRBD2	TGTGCCATCAGTCCCATACTAGCGGGGGCGAACACCGGGGAGCTGTTTTTT	CAISPILAGANTGELFF